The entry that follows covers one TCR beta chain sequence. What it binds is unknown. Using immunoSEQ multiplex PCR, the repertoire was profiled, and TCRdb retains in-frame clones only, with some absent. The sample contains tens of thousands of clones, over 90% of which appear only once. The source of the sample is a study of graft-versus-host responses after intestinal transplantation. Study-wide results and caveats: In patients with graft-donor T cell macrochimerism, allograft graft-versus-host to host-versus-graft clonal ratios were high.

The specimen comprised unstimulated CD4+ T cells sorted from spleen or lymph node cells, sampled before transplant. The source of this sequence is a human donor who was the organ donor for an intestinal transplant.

The CDR3 DNA sequence: TGTGCCAGCAGAAGACAGAGGGAGAGCTACGAGCAGTACTTC. Its translation is CASRRQRESYEQYF. The gene calls are TRBV6-6 and TRBJ2-7; tentatively, D is TRBD1 or TRBD2 (5 bases each). The CDR3 runs to 14 residues. V lost 6 bases and J lost 3, with 15 bases in between. Germline CDR1 is MNHNY and CDR2 is SVGAGI (reference sequence).